This paragraph covers one TCR beta chain sequence. Its antigen is not identified. TCRdb re-called the reads through MiXCR, storing one row per CDR3 protein. The top ten hold 17% of the sample, which has hundreds of thousands of distinct CDR3 sequences, more than 30% seen once. The germline V gene has CDR1 ENHRY and CDR2 SYGVKD. V shed 0 bases and J 9 bases; nucleotides not matched to a gene: 16. The CDR3 spans 18 residues. The sample comes from a study of T cell repertoires in cytomegalovirus infection. This TCR came from a human donor in good health (CMV status not recorded). Some clones in this sample may be carry-over from other donors' samples. Sequencing was performed on cultured PBMCs, taken from culture after CMV antigen stimulation. The chain couples TRBV10-3 to TRBJ2-3; 9 nucleotides agree with TRBD2. The CDR3 DNA reads as TGTGCCATCAGTGAGTCGTTTGGACTAGCGACGGGGGCGGGGACGCAGTATTTT. This codes for CAISESFGLATGAGTQYF.